A selection of T cell receptor beta chains follows, all from one sample in a study of cytomegalovirus exposure and HLA in healthy donors. The method was immunoSEQ multiplex PCR; TCRdb's version includes in-frame clones alone and lacks a portion of them. Altogether about 140,000 clones are present, 66% being singletons, with the ten largest covering 1.5% to 2%. Sequenced: PBMCs. Every receptor here comes from a human donor in good health. Both conserved end residues are part of each CDR3. A D gene is named only where the DNA matches it firmly. Not all rows give a size; the values are once, few, many and, for expanded clones, a class.

V: TRBV4-1
size: -
J: TRBJ1-4
D: TRBD1
CDR3: CASSPTGGDEKLFF
DNA: TGCGCCAGCAGTCCGACAGGGGGCGATGAAAAACTGTTTTTT

V: TRBV28
size: once
J: TRBJ2-1
D: TRBD2
CDR3: CASSLDTSGRSYNEQFF
DNA: TGTGCCAGCAGTCTAGATACTAGCGGGAGGTCCTACAATGAGCAGTTCTTC

V: TRBV11-3
size: -
J: TRBJ2-5
D: -
CDR3: CASSLFLLETQYF
DNA: TGTGCCAGCAGCTTATTCCTTCTAGAGACCCAGTACTTC

V: TRBV9
size: -
J: TRBJ1-1
D: -
CDR3: CASSVEPGWSGGNTEAFF
DNA: TGTGCCAGCAGCGTAGAACCTGGGTGGAGTGGAGGGAACACTGAAGCTTTCTTT

V: TRBV5-1
size: few
J: TRBJ2-7
D: TRBD2
CDR3: CASSLDSGRAGEQYF
DNA: TGCGCCAGCAGCTTGGATAGCGGGAGGGCCGGGGAGCAGTACTTC

V: TRBV6-5
size: -
J: TRBJ1-1
D: -
CDR3: CASNGVGGSAEAFF
DNA: TGTGCCAGCAACGGCGTTGGGGGGAGCGCTGAAGCTTTCTTT

V: TRBV9
size: -
J: TRBJ1-3
D: -
CDR3: CASSVGTGGNTIYF
DNA: TGTGCCAGCAGCGTAGGGACGGGAGGAAACACCATATATTTT

V: TRBV6-5
size: -
J: TRBJ2-7
D: -
CDR3: CASSWAGGTYEQYF
DNA: TGTGCCAGCAGTTGGGCCGGGGGAACCTACGAGCAGTACTTC

V: TRBV19
size: -
J: TRBJ2-1
D: TRBD1
CDR3: CASSMKGQYNEQFF
DNA: TGTGCCAGTAGTATGAAGGGACAGTACAATGAGCAGTTCTTC

V: TRBV19
size: -
J: TRBJ1-5
D: -
CDR3: CASSSHLSRNQPQHF
DNA: TGTGCCAGTAGTTCTCACTTATCACGAAATCAGCCCCAGCATTTT

V: TRBV25-1
size: once
J: TRBJ2-5
D: -
CDR3: CASSELRREGETQYF
DNA: TGTGCCAGCAGTGAATTGAGGAGAGAGGGAGAGACCCAGTACTTC

V: TRBV13
size: once
J: TRBJ1-1
D: -
CDR3: CASSLGLRLLNTEAFF
DNA: TGTGCCAGCAGCTTAGGCCTTCGTCTGTTGAACACTGAAGCTTTCTTT

V: TRBV7-8
size: few
J: TRBJ2-7
D: TRBD1
CDR3: CASSLAGQNYEQYF
DNA: TGTGCCAGCAGCTTAGCGGGACAGAACTACGAGCAGTACTTC

V: TRBV19
size: few
J: TRBJ2-2
D: TRBD1
CDR3: CASSSRDRGLVGELFF
DNA: TGTGCCAGTAGTAGCCGGGACAGGGGGCTGGTCGGGGAGCTGTTTTTT

V: TRBV4-2
size: few
J: TRBJ2-1
D: TRBD2
CDR3: CASSVLAGNNEQFF
DNA: TGTGCCAGCTCCGTACTAGCGGGAAATAATGAGCAGTTCTTC

V: TRBV5-6
size: -
J: TRBJ2-1
D: TRBD1
CDR3: CASSFGTEDYNEQFF
DNA: TGTGCCAGCAGCTTCGGGACAGAAGACTACAATGAGCAGTTCTTC

V: TRBV5-1
size: few
J: TRBJ2-5
D: -
CDR3: CASSLASETQYF
DNA: TGCGCCAGCAGCTTGGCCTCGGAGACCCAGTACTTC

V: TRBV9
size: -
J: TRBJ1-2
D: TRBD1
CDR3: CASSGGTGPYGYTF
DNA: TGTGCCAGCAGCGGCGGGACAGGGCCTTATGGCTACACCTTC

V: TRBV29-1
size: -
J: TRBJ1-1
D: -
CDR3: CSVAGSMNTEAFF
DNA: TGCAGCGTTGCAGGTTCAATGAACACTGAAGCTTTCTTT

V: TRBV2
size: few
J: TRBJ1-4
D: -
CDR3: CASSGGAGANEKLFF
DNA: TGTGCCAGCAGTGGGGGGGCGGGGGCTAATGAAAAACTGTTTTTT

V: TRBV25-1
size: few
J: TRBJ2-7
D: -
CDR3: CASSVTGTYEQYF
DNA: TGTGCCAGCAGTGTAACAGGGACCTACGAGCAGTACTTC

V: TRBV5-1
size: -
J: TRBJ2-1
D: TRBD1
CDR3: CASSRGTDRRLNNEQFF
DNA: TGCGCCAGCAGCAGGGGGACGGACAGGAGGTTAAACAATGAGCAGTTCTTC

V: TRBV18
size: -
J: TRBJ2-6
D: -
CDR3: CASSPPVGPGANVLTF
DNA: TGTGCCAGCTCACCGCCGGTGGGGCCTGGGGCCAACGTCCTGACTTTC

V: TRBV7-8
size: few
J: TRBJ1-4
D: TRBD1
CDR3: CASSPTGVGEKLFF
DNA: TGTGCCAGCAGCCCGACAGGGGTGGGTGAAAAACTGTTTTTT

V: TRBV7-2
size: -
J: TRBJ2-7
D: TRBD2
CDR3: CASSGASGIHEQYF
DNA: TGTGCCAGCAGCGGGGCTAGCGGTATCCACGAGCAGTACTTC

V: TRBV2
size: few
J: TRBJ1-1
D: -
CDR3: CASSERRGRSGDTEAFF
DNA: TGTGCCAGCAGTGAAAGGAGGGGACGGTCGGGTGACACTGAAGCTTTCTTT

V: TRBV4-1
size: -
J: TRBJ2-2
D: TRBD2
CDR3: CASSQGRTSGRGSQTGELFF
DNA: TGCGCCAGCAGCCAAGGCCGAACGTCCGGGAGGGGATCGCAGACCGGGGAGCTGTTTTTT

V: TRBV7-6
size: -
J: TRBJ2-2
D: TRBD1
CDR3: CASSLLDRRNTGELFF
DNA: TGTGCCAGCAGCCTACTGGACAGGAGAAACACCGGGGAGCTGTTTTTT

V: TRBV2
size: once
J: TRBJ1-5
D: TRBD1
CDR3: CASSEGQGYQPQHF
DNA: TGTGCCAGCAGTGAGGGACAGGGTTATCAGCCCCAGCATTTT

V: TRBV7-2
size: -
J: TRBJ1-4
D: -
CDR3: CASSLGAGEGEKLFF
DNA: TGTGCCAGCAGCTTAGGAGCAGGGGAGGGCGAAAAACTGTTTTTT

V: TRBV7-9
size: -
J: TRBJ2-1
D: -
CDR3: CASSLGRGALYNEQFF
DNA: TGTGCCAGCAGCTTAGGTCGCGGGGCACTTTACAATGAGCAGTTCTTC

V: TRBV4-2
size: few
J: TRBJ1-1
D: -
CDR3: CASSPPGSTEAFF
DNA: TGTGCCAGCAGCCCTCCAGGGTCCACTGAAGCTTTCTTT

V: TRBV11-3
size: -
J: TRBJ2-7
D: TRBD1
CDR3: CASSSRQGISYEQYF
DNA: TGTGCCAGCAGCTCACGACAGGGGATTTCCTACGAGCAGTACTTC

V: TRBV29-1
size: -
J: TRBJ1-2
D: -
CDR3: CSVTERRADGYTF
DNA: TGCAGCGTCACAGAGCGGAGGGCCGATGGCTACACCTTC

V: TRBV6-1
size: medium-sized
J: TRBJ2-7
D: TRBD1
CDR3: CASSEALGTGSHEQYF
DNA: TGTGCCAGCAGTGAAGCGCTGGGGACAGGGTCCCACGAGCAGTACTTC

V: TRBV11-2
size: few
J: TRBJ1-2
D: -
CDR3: CASSLLAQRHGYGYTF
DNA: TGTGCCAGCAGCTTACTGGCACAGCGGCATGGGTATGGCTACACCTTC

V: TRBV18
size: -
J: TRBJ1-1
D: -
CDR3: CASSPTQGLNTEAFF
DNA: TGTGCCAGCTCACCAACCCAGGGCTTGAACACTGAAGCTTTCTTT

V: TRBV28
size: few
J: TRBJ2-3
D: TRBD2
CDR3: CASSSPGLAGLGTDTQYF
DNA: TGTGCCAGCAGTTCGCCGGGACTAGCGGGATTAGGCACAGATACGCAGTATTTT

V: TRBV6-5
size: once
J: TRBJ2-7
D: TRBD1
CDR3: CASSTGQGDEQYF
DNA: TGTGCCAGCAGTACGGGACAGGGTGACGAGCAGTACTTC

V: TRBV11-2
size: once
J: TRBJ2-3
D: TRBD2
CDR3: CASSPAAGGPLTDTQYF
DNA: TGTGCCAGCAGCCCCGCGGCGGGAGGGCCTCTCACAGATACGCAGTATTTT

V: TRBV5-4
size: -
J: TRBJ2-3
D: -
CDR3: CASSWTSGIYTDTQYF
DNA: TGTGCCAGCAGCTGGACCTCAGGGATTTACACAGATACGCAGTATTTT

V: TRBV7-2
size: -
J: TRBJ2-7
D: TRBD1
CDR3: CASSGQGDEQYF
DNA: TGTGCCAGCAGCGGACAGGGGGACGAGCAGTACTTC

V: TRBV10-3
size: -
J: TRBJ2-3
D: -
CDR3: CAISWGPTSTDTQYF
DNA: TGTGCCATCAGTTGGGGGCCTACTAGCACAGATACGCAGTATTTT

V: TRBV7-9
size: -
J: TRBJ2-1
D: -
CDR3: CASSRSGRYGNEQFF
DNA: TGTGCCAGCAGCCGGTCGGGGAGGTATGGCAATGAGCAGTTCTTC

V: TRBV11-2
size: -
J: TRBJ2-7
D: -
CDR3: CASRTGRYEQYF
DNA: TGTGCCAGCCGCACGGGTCGGTACGAGCAGTACTTC

V: TRBV29-1
size: -
J: TRBJ2-7
D: TRBD1
CDR3: CSAVTGSGEQYF
DNA: TGCAGCGCTGTGACAGGGTCGGGCGAGCAGTACTTC

V: TRBV5-1
size: -
J: TRBJ2-5
D: -
CDR3: CASGPLMETQYF
DNA: TGCGCCAGCGGCCCTCTGATGGAGACCCAGTACTTC

V: TRBV6-1
size: -
J: TRBJ1-1
D: -
CDR3: CASSLGLQNTEAFF
DNA: TGTGCCAGCAGTCTAGGACTCCAGAACACTGAAGCTTTCTTT

V: TRBV7-2
size: -
J: TRBJ2-3
D: -
CDR3: CASSQDRRGETSTDTQYF
DNA: TGTGCCAGCAGCCAAGATCGACGCGGCGAGACTAGCACAGATACGCAGTATTTT

V: TRBV28
size: -
J: TRBJ2-5
D: -
CDR3: CASSPTHQGETQYF
DNA: TGTGCCAGCAGTCCGACACACCAGGGGGAGACCCAGTACTTC

V: TRBV29-1
size: -
J: TRBJ2-3
D: TRBD2
CDR3: CSALPSLAGADTQYF
DNA: TGCAGCGCCCTCCCCTCACTAGCGGGAGCAGATACGCAGTATTTT

V: TRBV19
size: -
J: TRBJ2-3
D: -
CDR3: CASSTAAFFGITDTQYF
DNA: TGTGCCAGTAGTACAGCTGCCTTTTTCGGGATAACAGATACGCAGTATTTT

V: TRBV7-9
size: -
J: TRBJ2-7
D: -
CDR3: CASSQTGIEQYF
DNA: TGTGCCAGCAGCCAGACAGGCATCGAGCAGTACTTC

V: TRBV4-2
size: few
J: TRBJ1-4
D: -
CDR3: CASSQWFGEINEKLFF
DNA: TGTGCCAGCAGCCAATGGTTTGGGGAGATTAATGAAAAACTGTTTTTT

V: TRBV28
size: few
J: TRBJ1-1
D: -
CDR3: CASTVGGASEAFF
DNA: TGTGCCAGCACCGTCGGGGGGGCCTCTGAAGCTTTCTTT

V: TRBV9
size: -
J: TRBJ2-5
D: -
CDR3: CASSPGHIQETQYF
DNA: TGTGCCAGCAGCCCGGGACACATACAAGAGACCCAGTACTTC

V: TRBV7-9
size: -
J: TRBJ2-5
D: -
CDR3: CASSFTGTLQETQYF
DNA: TGTGCCAGCAGCTTCACCGGGACTTTACAAGAGACCCAGTACTTC

V: TRBV29-1
size: -
J: TRBJ2-2
D: TRBD2
CDR3: CSVVGGSGTGELFF
DNA: TGCAGCGTCGTAGGCGGGAGTGGCACCGGGGAGCTGTTTTTT

V: TRBV6-1
size: -
J: TRBJ2-4
D: -
CDR3: CASSEAGWARRDIQYF
DNA: TGTGCCAGCAGTGAAGCGGGGTGGGCCCGGAGGGACATTCAGTACTTC

V: TRBV19
size: -
J: TRBJ1-2
D: -
CDR3: CASSSGGANYGYTF
DNA: TGTGCCAGTAGTTCCGGCGGAGCTAACTATGGCTACACCTTC